This record covers a single T cell receptor (beta chain). No cognate antigen has been identified for it. Within one base of it there is no much larger clone, and no base qualities were kept. The CDR3 has 15 amino acids, counting the end cysteine and phenylalanine. Only the CDR3 DNA stays, 45 bases, in frame from base 1. Compared with germline, V lacks 5 bases and J lacks 2 bases; bases without a gene match: 6. The germline V gene provides CDR1 MNHEY and CDR2 SVGAGI. This sample is drawn from a study of radiotherapy plus CTLA-4 blockade in lung cancer (dated by TCRdb to the late 2010s). A note on the overall study: Objective responses occurred in approximately 19% of enrolled patients, and under 40% achieved disease control. Overall study results and their limits: After treatment with radiotherapy and ipilimumab, TCR clones that came from tumors expanded in the peripheral blood. Increased serum interferon-beta after radiation, together with early dynamic changes in blood T cell clones, were reported to be the strongest predictors of response.

Focal radiation therapy combined with CTLA-4 blockade (ipilimumab) was tested in patients with chemo-refractory metastatic non-small-cell lung cancer. Libraries were made using the immunoSEQ multiplex PCR assay. This is the immuneACCESS table as TCRdb keeps it, with only in-frame sequences that have V and J called. A part of the clones is gone; compared with another copy, unresolved V genes explain less than half, and the rest is unexplained. The sample records roughly 93,000 clones, 75% to 85% of which are singletons. Of the sample, nearly 3.5% is held by the ten largest clones. The TCR originated in a human donor with non-small cell lung cancer who had a partial response to radiotherapy plus ipilimumab. The sequence joins TRBV6-5 to TRBJ1-5, and 7 bases in between align with TRBD1. Sequencing used peripheral blood, obtained from a patient treated with radiotherapy plus ipilimumab. The CDR3 amino acid sequence is: CASSPLGTGNQPQHF. DNA sequence: TGTGCCAGCAGTCCTCTCGGGACAGGCAATCAGCCCCAGCATTTT.